These 17 T cell receptor beta chains came from one sample sequenced in a study of breast tumors, draining lymph nodes, adjacent tissues. Via MiXCR, TCRdb re-called the multiplex PCR reads, giving one row per CDR3 protein. The table lists under 300,000 distinct CDR3 sequences, under 40% of them singletons. Axillary draining lymph nodes of breast cancer patients supplied the node samples. Sequencing was carried out using axillary lymph node tissue. The origin of the receptors is a female donor with breast cancer. Some clones in this sample may be carry-over from other donors' samples.

The table lists this clonotype with many counts. The rearrangement uses TRBV14 and TRBJ1-2; 11 nucleotides align to TRBD1. After removal of 4 bases from V and 7 bases from J, the junction contained 8 bases not matched to a gene. The CDR3 has 15 amino acids. Looked up from germline, CDR1 is SGHDN and CDR2 is FVKESK. CDR3 sequence reads: CASSRSDRGRSGYTF. The CDR3 region has the DNA TGTGCCAGCAGCCGATCGGACAGGGGGCGATCTGGCTACACCTTC.

The sample holds many counts of this clonotype. V and J are TRBV11-3 and TRBJ2-3; D might be TRBD1 (5 bases). CDR3 length equals 16 residues. V was trimmed by 5 bases and J by 0 bases, leaving 15 bases between them. The germline V gene encodes CDR1 SGHNT and CDR2 YENEEA. In DNA, the CDR3 is TGTGCCAGCAGCCCCCATCGGACAATGAGCACAGATACGCAGTATTTT. The encoded protein is CASSPHRTMSTDTQYF.

In this sample, this clonotype turned up a few times. One end of the junction varies from germline; a read error may be responsible. The chain is built from TRBV20-1 and TRBJ2-1; D is perhaps TRBD1 (6 bases). Germline CDR1 and CDR2: DFQATT and SNEGSKA (reference sequence). This CDR3 is built from 12 residues. CDR3 loop: CSAYDRYNEPFF. The CDR3 DNA reads as TGCAGTGCTTATGACAGGTACAATGAGCCGTTCTTC.

The chain employs TRBV10-3 and TRBJ2-7; D unclear. This CDR3 comprises 10 residues. Per germline, CDR1 ENHRY and CDR2 SYGVKD. Trimming took off 4 bases at V and 9 bases at J, with 7 bases between the two ends. The CDR3 sequence: CAISAAGQYF. The CDR3 DNA reads TGTGCCATCAGTGCCGCCGGGCAGTACTTC.

This clonotype was seen ten or more times. The V call is TRBV5-1, the J call TRBJ1-4; 10 bases map to TRBD1. CDR1 SGHRS and CDR2 YFSETQ come from the germline V gene. Trimming cost V 5 bases and J 3 bases; bases outside gene matches: 4. The CDR3 is made up of 15 amino acids. The CDR3, as DNA: TGCGCCAGCAGGGACAGGGGGTCCCCTAATGAAAAACTGTTTTTT. Protein product: CASRDRGSPNEKLFF. The variable domain in full, with the rest retrieved from reference TRBV5-1 and TRBJ1-4, is KAGVTQTPRYLIKTRGQQVTLSCSPISGHRSVSWYQQTPGQGLQFLFEYFSETQRNKGNFPGRFSGRQFSNSRSEMNVSTLELGDSALYLCASRDRGSPNEKLFFGSGTQLSVL.

This clonotype was seen many times. The genes are TRBV2 and TRBJ1-2; 7 bases align to TRBD1. This CDR3 has 13 residues. Germline CDR1 is SNHLY and CDR2 is FYNNEI. V was pared by 6 bases and J by 7 bases, with 8 bases of the junction left unmatched. The CDR3, as DNA: TGTGCCAGCAGGAAAGACAGGGATGGTGGCTACACCTTC. Translated, it gives CASRKDRDGGYTF. Supplemented by reference TRBV2 and TRBJ1-2, the full variable domain reads EPEVTQTPSHQVTQMGQEVILRCVPISNHLYFYWYRQILGQKVEFLVSFYNNEISEKSEIFDDQFSVERPDGSNFTLKIRSTKLEDSAMYFCASRKDRDGGYTFGSGTRLTVV.

This clonotype was counted at least ten times. J is TRBJ2-2 and V is TRBV20-1; 13 bases map to TRBD2. The V gene end was trimmed by 1 base and the J gene end by 5 bases; junction bases not matched to a gene: 4. The CDR3 consists of 16 residues. Per the germline V gene, CDR1 is DFQATT and CDR2 is SNEGSKA (reference sequence). The CDR3 is CSARGQGLAGTGELFF. Here the CDR3 DNA reads TGCAGTGCTAGAGGCCAGGGACTAGCGGGGACCGGGGAGCTGTTTTTT.

This clonotype was observed at least ten times. The gene calls are TRBV20-1 and TRBJ2-1, with D hard to call. Trimming took 1 base from V and 0 from J, leaving 7 bases between them. This CDR3 has 14 residues. The germline gives CDR1 DFQATT, CDR2 SNEGSKA (reference sequence). CDR3 amino acids: CSARAPSSYNEQFF. The CDR3 DNA is TGCAGTGCTAGAGCTCCCAGCTCCTACAATGAGCAGTTCTTC.

This clonotype was seen repeatedly, ten times or more. This chain joins TRBV2 and TRBJ2-1; 8 positions match TRBD1. With 5 bases clipped from V and 2 bases from J, the junction kept 5 bases outside the gene matches. Germline loops: CDR1 SNHLY, CDR2 FYNNEI. The CDR3 consists of 15 residues. The chain's CDR3 is CASSRTGSPYNEQFF. CDR3 nucleotide sequence: TGTGCCAGCAGTCGGACAGGGTCGCCCTACAATGAGCAGTTCTTC.

This clonotype was observed many times. The chain recombines TRBV30 with TRBJ1-5; D may be TRBD1 (6 bases). The CDR3 runs 13 residues. Trimming removed 1 base at V and 4 bases at J, with 8 bases between. Germline V lookup: CDR1 GTSNPN, CDR2 SVGIG (reference sequence). The CDR3 bases are TGTGCCTGGAGTGAAACAGGGAATCAGCCCCAGCATTTT. This encodes CAWSETGNQPQHF.

A remark on this clonotype: A much larger clone differs by one base, so this may be a read error. The chain is built from TRBV20-1 and TRBJ2-7; 12 positions match TRBD2. The CDR3 has 15 residues. The trim removed 3 bases at V and 2 bases at J, leaving 5 bases unmatched. Germline V lookup: CDR1 DFQATT, CDR2 SNEGSKA (reference sequence). This CDR3 reads CSASPRTSGAYEQYF. CDR3 DNA sequence: TGCAGTGCTAGTCCTCGGACTAGCGGGGCCTACGAGCAGTACTTC.

This clonotype came up a few times. This rearrangement joins TRBV5-1 to TRBJ2-5, with a weak D call TRBD1 (5 bases). Germline V gives CDR1 SGHRS, CDR2 YFSETQ. Trimming took off 2 bases at V and 7 bases at J, with 15 bases between the two ends. The CDR3 length is 14 residues. The CDR3 DNA reads as TGCGCCAGCAGCTTAGGGGATACCGCCGCGACCCAGTACTTC. Protein sequence: CASSLGDTAATQYF.

The gene calls are TRBV2 and TRBJ2-4, with TRBD2 as a possible D gene (5 bases). Germline CDR1 reads SNHLY; CDR2 reads FYNNEI. V lost 10 bases and J 0 bases, leaving 16 bases between the germline ends. CDR3 length: 15 residues. The CDR3 spells CAKGRARGAKNIQYF. The CDR3 coding sequence is TGTGCCAAGGGTAGGGCCCGGGGAGCCAAAAACATTCAGTACTTC.

This clonotype was recorded a few times. J is TRBJ2-7 and V is TRBV7-2; D may be TRBD2 (6 bases). Trimming cost V 3 bases and J 3 bases, with 12 bases left between them. The CDR3 extends over 14 amino acids. Germline assignment: CDR1 SGHTA and CDR2 FQGNSA. CDR3 region: CASSFGISGYEQYF. The CDR3 bases are TGTGCCAGCAGCTTCGGGATTAGCGGCTACGAGCAGTACTTC.

The chain employs TRBV6-6 and TRBJ1-6; D might be TRBD1 (5 bases). This CDR3 is built from 11 residues. Germline V gene lookup returns CDR1 MNHNY and CDR2 SVGAGI (reference sequence). V lost 6 bases and J 13 bases, leaving 10 bases between the germline ends. The chain's CDR3 is CASSPGIPLHF. As DNA, the CDR3 is TGTGCCAGCAGCCCAGGGATTCCCCTCCACTTT.

The genes are TRBV2 and TRBJ2-7, with 16 bases identical to TRBD2. The V gene end was trimmed by 6 bases and the J gene end by 7 bases; junction bases not matched to a gene: 6. This CDR3 has 15 amino acids. Germline V lookup: CDR1 SNHLY, CDR2 FYNNEI. CDR3 loop: CASRGTSGGADEQYF. The CDR3, as DNA: TGTGCCAGCAGGGGGACTAGCGGGGGGGCCGATGAGCAGTACTTC.

This clonotype was seen ten or more times. The chain is built from TRBV4-3 and TRBJ2-1; 11 nucleotides agree with TRBD2. CDR1 LGHNA and CDR2 YSLEER come from the germline V gene. The CDR3 covers 15 residues. The junction had 5 bases not matched to a gene; V was cut back by 1 base and J by 9 bases. The CDR3 loop reads CASSQATSGEGEQFF. In DNA form, the CDR3 reads TGCGCCAGCAGCCAAGCGACTAGCGGGGAGGGTGAGCAGTTCTTC.